The source of this TCR beta chain is a study of blood T cell repertoires in COVID-19. About the research overall: The samples span acute and convalescent COVID-19 from the United States, Italy and Spain. Sources were T cells, B-cell-depleted T cells, or PBMCs; the material itself was cDNA or gDNA.

In the source study's methods: From reference gene primer amplification, estimates of nucleated cell counts were derived. Generated by immunoSEQ multiplex PCR, the TCRdb table keeps only in-frame clones and is missing some. The V and J calls and clone size are taken from that table; D and trimming were inferred from the DNA. Counted here are some 260,000 clones, around nine tenths occurring once; the ten biggest clones make up about 1%. CDR3 length: 15 residues. Germline CDR1 SGHRS, CDR2 YFSETQ. The germline V and J ends were trimmed by 4 bases and 4 bases, with 14 bases remaining between them. The chain is built from TRBV5-1 and TRBJ2-2, with D perhaps TRBD2 (6 bases). This TCR derives from a middle-aged woman who had recovered from COVID-19. Material: peripheral blood. CDR3: CASSVGDGSTGELFF. Written as DNA, the CDR3 is TGCGCCAGCAGCGTCGGAGACGGGAGCACCGGGGAGCTGTTTTTT.